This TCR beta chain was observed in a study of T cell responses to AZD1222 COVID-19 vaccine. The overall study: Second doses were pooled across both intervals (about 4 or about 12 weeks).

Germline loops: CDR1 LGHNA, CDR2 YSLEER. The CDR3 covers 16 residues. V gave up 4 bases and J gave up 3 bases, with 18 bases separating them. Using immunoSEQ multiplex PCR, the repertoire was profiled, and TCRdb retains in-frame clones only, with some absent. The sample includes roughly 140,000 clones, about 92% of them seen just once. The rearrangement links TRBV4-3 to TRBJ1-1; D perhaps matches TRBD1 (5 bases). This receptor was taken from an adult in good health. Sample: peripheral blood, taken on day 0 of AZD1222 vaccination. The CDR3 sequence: CASSRGPPLVDTEAFF. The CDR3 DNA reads TGCGCCAGCAGCCGGGGACCGCCACTAGTAGACACTGAAGCTTTCTTT.